The 22 T cell receptor beta chains in this list originate from one sample, sequenced in a study of shared clonotypes between healthy human individuals. Libraries were prepared by immunoSEQ multiplex PCR; TCRdb keeps only in-frame clonotypes and omits some of them. This table holds more than 900,000 clones, about 84% found once. Sequenced material: memory CD4+ T cells from PBMCs. The sample's subset: CD45RA-negative fraction. The receptors were gathered from a man aged 18 to 29 in good health. Some clones in this sample may be carry-over from other donors' samples.

The V call is TRBV27, the J call TRBJ2-7, with 10 nucleotides matching TRBD2. Per germline, CDR1 MNHEY and CDR2 SMNVEV (reference sequence). Trimming took 3 bases from V and 0 from J; bases not matched to a gene: 2. The CDR3 extends over 15 amino acids. The CDR3, as DNA: TGTGCCAGCAGTTTTTCTAGCGGGGGCTCCTACGAGCAGTACTTC. This encodes CASSFSSGGSYEQYF.

The chain recombines TRBV20-1 with TRBJ2-3; the D is unclear. Germline CDR1 DFQATT, CDR2 SNEGSKA (reference sequence). Trimming took 2 bases from V and 4 from J, leaving 4 bases between them. The CDR3 covers 11 residues. The CDR3 loop reads CSARKADTQYF. The CDR3 coding sequence is TGCAGTGCTAGAAAAGCAGATACGCAGTATTTT.

The chain couples TRBV28 to TRBJ2-5, with D maybe TRBD2 (5 bases). The germline V and J ends were trimmed by 5 bases and 5 bases, with 15 bases remaining between them. This CDR3 has 14 amino acids. CDR1 and CDR2 from the germline V gene are MDHEN and SYDVKM. CDR3 protein: CASSHRSGWETQYF. Written as DNA, the CDR3 is TGTGCCAGCAGTCACCGATCGGGGTGGGAGACCCAGTACTTC.

The chain carries TRBV6-6 and TRBJ1-1; D unresolved. The CDR3 contains 12 residues. Germline V gene data show CDR1 as MNHNY and CDR2 as SVGAGI (reference sequence). Trimming pared 6 bases from V and 5 bases from J, leaving 10 bases between. The CDR3 coding sequence is TGTGCCAGCAGACTAGGGAGGACTGAAGCTTTCTTT. As protein: CASRLGRTEAFF.

V usage is TRBV6-5 and J usage is TRBJ2-5, with a weak D call TRBD1 (6 bases). Between the trimmed V and J ends, which lost 4 bases and 2 bases, there was a span of 8 bases. Germline V gene data show CDR1 as MNHEY and CDR2 as SVGAGI. CDR3 size: 13 residues. CDR3 sequence (DNA): TGTGCCAGCAGTTGGACAGAACAAGAGACCCAGTACTTC. Translation: CASSWTEQETQYF.

The rearrangement uses TRBV6-1 and TRBJ2-5; TRBD2 is a possible D gene (5 bases). The germline gives CDR1 MNHNS, CDR2 SASEGT. Trimming removed 3 bases at V and 9 bases at J, with 8 bases between. This CDR3 is built from 11 residues. The CDR3 loop reads CASSDQRAQYF. Here the CDR3 DNA reads TGTGCCAGCAGTGACCAGAGGGCCCAGTACTTC.

Of note for this clone: It may be a read error: a sequence one base away is much more abundant. Other DNA sequences in this specimen translate into the identical CDR3. The J gene is TRBJ1-5, the V gene TRBV4-2; 7 nucleotides match TRBD1. CDR3 length equals 15 residues. Looked up from germline, CDR1 is LGHNA and CDR2 is YNFKEQ. The trim removed 4 bases at V and 1 base at J, leaving 4 bases unmatched. The CDR3 DNA reads as TGTGCCAGCAGCCTGGGGACAGCGAGCAATCAGCCCCAGCATTTT. Translating gives CASSLGTASNQPQHF.

V gene TRBV5-1 combines with J gene TRBJ2-3, with TRBD2 matching 11 bases. The CDR3 runs to 18 residues. From germline, CDR1 is SGHRS and CDR2 YFSETQ. Trimming removed 1 base from V and 0 bases from J; junction bases left unmatched: 7. The CDR3 reads CASSLIGVAGGSTDTQYF. In DNA form, the CDR3 reads TGCGCCAGCAGCTTGATTGGTGTAGCGGGAGGGAGCACAGATACGCAGTATTTT.

This clone was recorded once. This chain connects TRBV27 to TRBJ1-3; D uncertain. V was pared by 6 bases and J by 0 bases, with 12 bases between. This CDR3 is built from 15 residues. Per germline, CDR1 MNHEY and CDR2 SMNVEV (reference sequence). The DNA for the CDR3 is TGTGCCAGCAGCGAGCGGATCTCCTCTGGAAACACCATATATTTT. It codes for CASSERISSGNTIYF.

The rearrangement joins TRBV5-4 to TRBJ2-2; 10 nucleotides line up with TRBD2. V was pared by 0 bases and J by 5 bases, with 4 bases of the junction left unmatched. The CDR3 covers 16 residues. CDR1 SGHNT and CDR2 YYREEE come from the germline V gene (reference sequence). CDR3 DNA: TGTGCCAGCAGCTTGGGTAGCGGGAGGACTACCGGGGAGCTGTTTTTT. Residues: CASSLGSGRTTGELFF.

This chain connects TRBV28 to TRBJ2-7, with 13 bases aligning to TRBD2. Looked up from germline, CDR1 is MDHEN and CDR2 is SYDVKM. Losses at the gene ends were 6 bases for V and 7 bases for J; bases not matched to a gene: 12. This CDR3 has 16 residues. CDR3 DNA sequence: TGTGCCAGCAGCCCGTCTACTAGCGGGAGGGCGCGGGAGCAGTACTTC. It translates to CASSPSTSGRAREQYF. Filled out from reference TRBV28 and TRBJ2-7, the complete variable domain reads DVKVTQSSRYLVKRTGEKVFLECVQDMDHENMFWYRQDPGLGLRLIYFSYDVKMKEKGDIPEGYSVSREKKERFSLILESASTNQTSMYLCASSPSTSGRAREQYFGPGTRLTVT.

The chain joins TRBV10-2 to TRBJ1-1, with 7 bases lining up with TRBD1. The J segment lost 3 bases and the V segment lost 8 bases, leaving 6 bases of the junction unmatched. The CDR3 spans 13 residues. Germline-derived CDR1 and CDR2 are WSHSY and SAAADI. The CDR3 DNA is TGCGCCAGCCGGTCGGACAGGTACACTGAAGCTTTCTTT. Its translation is CASRSDRYTEAFF.

Concerning this clone: A single base separates this from a much larger clone, so it may be a read error. Other DNA sequences of this sample code for an identical CDR3. The gene calls are TRBV7-9 and TRBJ1-1; D is perhaps TRBD1 (5 bases). CDR1 and CDR2 from the germline V gene are SEHNR and FQNEAQ (reference sequence). Trimming removed 5 bases at V and 1 base at J, with 8 bases between. The CDR3 is 13 residues long. The CDR3 loop reads CASSPQGNTEAFF. The CDR3 DNA sequence: TGTGCCAGCAGCCCCCAGGGGAACACTGAAGCTTTCTTT.

Only a few counts were recorded for this clone. The genes are TRBV10-3 and TRBJ1-2, with D perhaps matching TRBD1 (5 bases). The V gene lost 3 bases and the J gene lost 4 bases, with 12 bases spanning the gap. The germline CDR1 and CDR2 sequences are ENHRY and SYGVKD. The CDR3 is made up of 14 amino acids. In DNA, the CDR3 is TGTGCCATCAGTGATGGCGGGGGGTTCTATGGCTACACCTTC. Amino acid sequence: CAISDGGGFYGYTF.

The chain is built from TRBV10-2 and TRBJ1-1; 9 nucleotides align to TRBD1. CDR1 and CDR2 from the germline V gene are WSHSY and SAAADI. Unmatched junction bases numbered 16, after V lost 5 bases and J lost 3 bases. The CDR3 sequence is 18 residues long. The chain's CDR3 is CASSSPGTGYSGDTEAFF. The CDR3, as DNA: TGCGCCAGCAGTAGTCCCGGGACAGGGTACAGCGGCGACACTGAAGCTTTCTTT.

As regards this clone: The sample carries other DNA sequences with the same CDR3. The chain links TRBV7-2 to TRBJ1-2, with TRBD1 matching over 12 bases. This CDR3 is 15 amino acids long. J lost 4 bases, V lost 5 bases, and 5 bases had no gene match. Germline assignment: CDR1 SGHTA and CDR2 FQGNSA. The CDR3 sequence is CASSQGQGAVYGYTF. CDR3 DNA: TGTGCCAGCAGCCAGGGACAGGGGGCAGTCTATGGCTACACCTTC.

This clone was detected ten times or more. This chain connects TRBV5-1 to TRBJ1-2; tentatively, D is TRBD1 (5 bases). In germline, CDR1 is SGHRS, CDR2 YFSETQ. This CDR3 has 15 residues. V was cut by 2 bases and J by 1 base, with 12 bases left in between. CDR3: CASSFIPGLNYGYTF. In DNA form, the CDR3 reads TGCGCCAGCAGCTTTATTCCGGGGCTTAACTATGGCTACACCTTC. The full variable domain, its missing parts supplied by reference TRBV5-1 and TRBJ1-2, is KAGVTQTPRYLIKTRGQQVTLSCSPISGHRSVSWYQQTPGQGLQFLFEYFSETQRNKGNFPGRFSGRQFSNSRSEMNVSTLELGDSALYLCASSFIPGLNYGYTFGSGTRLTVV.

The V gene is TRBV7-7, the J gene TRBJ2-5; 7 bases fit TRBD2. The trim removed 1 base at V and 7 bases at J, leaving 15 bases unmatched. From germline, CDR1 is SSHAT and CDR2 FNYEAQ (reference sequence). The CDR3 is 17 amino acids. CDR3 nucleotides: TGTGCCAGCAGCTTAGTCCCCCGGGCTAGCGGCAAAGCGACCCAGTACTTC. It codes for CASSLVPRASGKATQYF.

This chain uses TRBV7-9 with TRBJ1-3; the D gene is possibly TRBD1 (5 bases). Trimming took 2 bases from V and 2 from J, leaving 13 bases between them. The CDR3 runs to 16 residues. From germline, CDR1 is SEHNR and CDR2 FQNEAQ (reference sequence). The CDR3 loop is CASSLSRQGPGNTIYF. The CDR3 coding sequence is TGTGCCAGCAGCTTATCGAGGCAGGGACCTGGAAACACCATATATTTT.

Concerning this clone: A read error is possible here, since a much larger clone lies one base away. In the same sample, other DNA sequences code for this CDR3. The chain combines TRBV30 with TRBJ2-5, with 7 bases matching TRBD2. The germline V gene encodes CDR1 GTSNPN and CDR2 SVGIG (reference sequence). The CDR3 runs 14 residues. CDR3 sequence reads: CAFQRGRYQETQYF. CDR3 nucleotide sequence: TGTGCCTTTCAGCGGGGAAGGTACCAGGAGACCCAGTACTTC. Variable domain in full (rest from reference TRBV30 and TRBJ2-5): SQTIHQWPATLVQPVGSPLSLECTVEGTSNPNLYWYRQAAGRGLQLLFYSVGIGQISSEVPQNLSASRPQDRQFILSSKKLLLSDSGFYLCAFQRGRYQETQYFGPGTRLLVL.

The rearrangement joins TRBV2 to TRBJ2-3; no definite D call. Germline values: CDR1 SNHLY, CDR2 FYNNEI. Deletions cut 4 bases from V and 1 base from J, with 9 bases between. CDR3 size: 14 residues. The DNA of the CDR3 is TGTGCCAGCAGTGGTTTTGTGGGCACAGATACGCAGTATTTT. Protein product: CASSGFVGTDTQYF.

The chain combines TRBV7-3 with TRBJ2-3; 8 positions agree with TRBD2. J gave up 5 bases and V 5 bases, and 9 bases lay outside the gene matches. Germline assignment: CDR1 SGHTA and CDR2 FQGTGA. The CDR3 is 15 amino acids. CDR3 sequence reads: CASSEQAGAGDTQYF. CDR3 sequence (DNA): TGTGCCAGCAGCGAACAAGCGGGAGCGGGAGATACGCAGTATTTT.